Shown below are 8 T cell receptor beta chains from a single sample sequenced in a study of T-cell reconstitution after alpha-beta-depleted transplantation in children. Whole-study results and caveats: Among T cells one year after transplant, newly produced cells accounted for most counts and diversity.

The authors prepared the TCRbeta library with unique molecular identifiers. Using its own MiXCR run on the PCR reads, TCRdb lists one record per CDR3 protein. The sample contains about 300,000 distinct CDR3 sequences, almost 8% of which appear only once. These receptors have no known antigen. Sample: peripheral blood, taken 360 days after TCRalphabeta/CD19-depleted stem cell transplant. All receptors come from a female patient aged 2-9 years who had a stem cell transplant for Fanconi anemia, so the T cells may come from the graft donor.

This chain links TRBV4-3 with TRBJ1-1; D is uncertain. There are 14 residues in the CDR3. Germline loops: CDR1 LGHNA, CDR2 YSLEER. V lost 0 bases and J 10 bases, leaving 15 bases between the germline ends. The CDR3 nucleotides read TGCGCCAGCAGCCAAGAGGAAGCGGGTAATGGAGCTTTCTTT. This codes for CASSQEEAGNGAFF.

The table lists this clonotype with a few counts. V and J are TRBV18 and TRBJ2-1; 10 bases are shared with TRBD2. The V gene end was trimmed by 4 bases and the J gene end by 4 bases; junction bases not matched to a gene: 4. Germline V gives CDR1 KGHSH, CDR2 LQKENI. The CDR3 loop spans 15 amino acids. The CDR3 DNA follows: TGTGCCAGCTCACATAGCGGGAGGCCGTACAATGAGCAGTTCTTC. Translating it yields CASSHSGRPYNEQFF.

V is TRBV28 and J is TRBJ1-3, with 7 bases identical to TRBD1. This CDR3 is built from 16 residues. Unmatched junction bases numbered 12, after V lost 6 bases and J lost 4 bases. CDR1 is MDHEN and CDR2 is SYDVKM in the germline V gene. The CDR3 reads CASSPRRTGGGNTIYF. The CDR3 nucleotides read TGTGCCAGCAGCCCTAGACGGACAGGAGGGGGAAACACCATATATTTT.

The chain links TRBV6-1 to TRBJ2-1; 10 bases fit TRBD1. The CDR3 is 16 residues long. Germline trimming cut 6 bases from V and 0 bases from J; bases unmatched to any gene: 5. In germline, CDR1 is MNHNS, CDR2 SASEGT. The chain's CDR3 is CASSTRQGASYNEQFF. In DNA form, the CDR3 reads TGTGCCAGCAGCACTAGACAGGGGGCCTCCTACAATGAGCAGTTCTTC.

In this sample, this clonotype turned up many times. This chain uses TRBV12-3 or TRBV12-4 with TRBJ2-3; D possibly corresponds to TRBD2 (5 bases). The V end was cut by 3 bases, the J end by 2 bases, with 6 bases between. The CDR3 sequence is 13 residues long. Here the CDR3 DNA reads TGTGCCAGCAGTTTGAGGGACACAGATACGCAGTATTTT. Translating gives CASSLRDTDTQYF.

A few counts support this clonotype. The CDR3 loop reads CASSLKQVRASDTQYF. The DNA for the CDR3 is TGCGCCAGCAGCTTGAAACAGGTCAGGGCCTCAGATACGCAGTATTTT. The V and J genes are TRBV5-1 and TRBJ2-3; tentative D call: TRBD1 (5 bases). Germline V CDR1 and CDR2: SGHRS, YFSETQ. The CDR3 consists of 16 residues. Trimming cost V 1 base and J 4 bases, with 16 bases left between them.

The rearrangement links TRBV20-1 to TRBJ2-1; the match to TRBD1 covers 7 bases. There are 13 residues in the CDR3. Germline V gene data show CDR1 as DFQATT and CDR2 as SNEGSKA (reference sequence). V dropped 3 bases and J dropped 4; count of bases not matched to a gene: 3. The CDR3 bases are TGCAGTGCTAGGGACAGGTGGTACAATGAGCAGTTCTTC. Amino acids: CSARDRWYNEQFF.

Ten or more counts support this clonotype. V gene TRBV20-1 combines with J gene TRBJ1-1, with unresolved D. The germline CDR1 and CDR2 sequences are DFQATT and SNEGSKA (reference sequence). Trimming cost V 2 bases and J 4 bases, with 17 bases left between them. The CDR3 is 15 residues long. The CDR3 DNA reads TGCAGTGCTAGAATGTCTCCCAACTGGGGCACTGAAGCTTTCTTT. Amino acids: CSARMSPNWGTEAFF.